Shown below are 9 T cell receptor beta chains from a single sample sequenced in a study of cytomegalovirus exposure and HLA in healthy donors. Vbeta (60) and Jbeta (13) primers were used in the PCR. Method: immunoSEQ multiplex PCR; TCRdb's copy keeps in-frame clones and lacks some. Among around 160,000 clones listed, 75% to 90% were seen once. Sequenced input: PBMCs. The receptors here all came from a man younger than 30 in good health and CMV-seropositive.

The chain is built from TRBV4-3 and TRBJ1-6; TRBD1 matches 9 bases. In germline, CDR1 is LGHNA, CDR2 YSLEER. J gave up 0 bases and V 0 bases, and 6 bases lay outside the gene matches. This CDR3 is built from 19 residues. This chain's CDR3 is CASSQETGTGSSYNSPLHF. CDR3 nucleotide sequence: TGCGCCAGCAGCCAAGAGACAGGGACAGGGAGCTCCTATAATTCACCCCTCCACTTT.

V usage is TRBV7-9 and J usage is TRBJ2-5, with 7 positions matching TRBD1. Per the germline V gene, CDR1 is SEHNR and CDR2 is FQNEAQ (reference sequence). V shed 5 bases and J 5 bases; nucleotides not matched to a gene: 14. The CDR3 is 16 amino acids. The CDR3 spells CASSPARQGVGETQYF. Here the CDR3 DNA reads TGTGCCAGCAGCCCGGCGCGACAGGGAGTGGGGGAGACCCAGTACTTC.

The chain uses TRBV7-9 and TRBJ2-3, with 7 bases matching TRBD1. The CDR3 sequence is 16 residues long. The ends lost 4 bases at V and 3 bases at J; junction bases unmatched: 10. CDR1 and CDR2 from the germline V gene are SEHNR and FQNEAQ (reference sequence). The CDR3 sequence: CASSSGTGVGTDTQYF. CDR3 sequence (DNA): TGTGCCAGCAGCTCCGGTACAGGGGTGGGGACAGATACGCAGTATTTT. Full variable domain (rest looked up from reference TRBV7-9 and TRBJ2-3): DTGVSQNPRHKITKRGQNVTFRCDPISEHNRLYWYRQTLGQGPEFLTYFQNEAQLEKSRLLSDRFSAERPKGSFSTLEIQRTEQGDSAMYLCASSSGTGVGTDTQYFGPGTRLTVL.

CDR3 coding DNA: TGCGCCAGCAGCCAAGATGGTAATACAGGGCATGGCTACACCTTC. Protein product: CASSQDGNTGHGYTF. The chain joins TRBV4-3 to TRBJ1-2; TRBD1 is a possible D gene (6 bases). Trimming removed 0 bases at V and 6 bases at J, with 14 bases between. This CDR3 contains 15 residues. The V gene's germline CDR1 is LGHNA and CDR2 YSLEER.

The V gene is TRBV5-6, the J gene TRBJ2-5; the match to TRBD2 covers 12 bases. The CDR3 is 15 residues long. The V and J ends lost 6 bases and 5 bases, in that order; junction bases with no gene match: 8. Per the germline V gene, CDR1 is SGHDT and CDR2 is YYEEEE. CDR3: CASILAGGRFETQYF. The CDR3 DNA sequence: TGTGCCAGCATCCTAGCGGGGGGGCGATTTGAGACCCAGTACTTC.

As regards this clone: Other DNA sequences in the sample encode the same CDR3. The chain recombines TRBV18 with TRBJ1-2; no firm D call. The CDR3 runs to 15 residues. CDR1 is KGHSH, CDR2 LQKENI, per germline. V lost 3 bases to trimming and J lost 2 bases, with 13 bases between them. DNA for the CDR3: TGTGCCAGCTCACCCATCAAGCCGTCCAACTATGGCTACACCTTC. Protein sequence: CASSPIKPSNYGYTF.

This chain uses TRBV5-6 with TRBJ1-1; 7 bases are shared with TRBD1. The germline gives CDR1 SGHDT, CDR2 YYEEEE. With V trimmed by 2 bases and J by 3 bases, 1 base remained unmatched. The CDR3 runs 13 residues. CDR3: CASSFDRDTEAFF. The CDR3 DNA reads TGTGCCAGCAGCTTTGACAGGGACACTGAAGCTTTCTTT.

V gene TRBV19 combines with J gene TRBJ1-1; the D gene is possibly TRBD1 (6 bases). Trimming shortened V by 5 bases and J by 7 bases, and 20 bases separated the two germline ends. From germline, CDR1 is LNHDA and CDR2 SQIVND (reference sequence). This CDR3 is built from 15 residues. DNA for the CDR3: TGTGCCAGTAGTGGATACAGGGTTCGGGGCTTTGAAGCTTTCTTT. Protein product: CASSGYRVRGFEAFF.

The table lists this clone with a count of one. The V gene is TRBV6-5, the J gene TRBJ2-1; 7 bases map to TRBD2. Germline CDR1 and CDR2: MNHEY and SVGAGI. After removal of 3 bases from V and 1 base from J, the junction contained 6 bases not matched to a gene. The CDR3 spans 16 residues. DNA of the CDR3: TGTGCCAGCAGTTATAGTGGGGGGGTGTCCTACAATGAGCAGTTCTTC. It translates to CASSYSGGVSYNEQFF.